What follows are 3 T cell receptor beta chains derived from one specimen sequenced in a study of T-cell reconstitution after alpha-beta-depleted transplantation in children (dated by TCRdb to about 2016). The protocol used for the library was PCR. Sequencing was performed on an Illumina HiSeq 2500. Molecular barcoding was employed in the preparation of TCR libraries, with unique molecular identifiers being used to normalize TCRbeta repertoire quantification. TCRdb passed the public sequencing reads through fastp at Q25 and MiXCR, retaining productive beta sequences. Each CDR3 protein appears once, grouped with its most common genes and DNA. In all, the sample holds 440,000 or so distinct CDR3 sequences, and 11% of those were seen once. Approximately 5% of the sample comes from the top ten. Sample: PBMCs from the stem cell graft donor, taken from the stem cell graft. Receptor source: a human donor who donated a stem cell graft to a child with acute myeloid leukemia.

This clonotype occurred many times. The chain combines TRBV7-9 with TRBJ2-5; weak D call: TRBD1 (5 bases). The V gene lost 4 bases and the J gene lost 3 bases, with 9 bases spanning the gap. Germline CDR1 SEHNR, CDR2 FQNEAQ (reference sequence). There are 13 residues in the CDR3. CDR3 sequence reads: CASSSTEKETQYF. CDR3 nucleotide sequence: TGTGCCAGCAGCTCGACAGAAAAAGAGACCCAGTACTTC.

This clonotype occurred a few times. The CDR3 DNA reads TGTGCCAGCATCAAACAGGGTTTTTCCTACAATGAGCAGTTCTTC. It yields the protein CASIKQGFSYNEQFF. The chain recombines TRBV12-3 or TRBV12-4 with TRBJ2-1; possibly TRBD1 for D (6 bases). V shed 7 bases and J shed 1 base, with 14 bases lying between them. The CDR3 consists of 15 residues.

The table lists this clonotype with many counts. The chain combines TRBV7-8 with TRBJ2-3, with a possible D match to TRBD2 (6 bases). Germline-derived CDR1 and CDR2 are SGHVS and FQNEAQ. The CDR3 has 14 residues. V lost 5 bases to trimming and J lost 6 bases, with 15 bases between them. CDR3: CASSIGGNGDTQYF. The CDR3 coding sequence is TGTGCCAGCAGCATAGGCGGGAATGGGGATACGCAGTATTTT.